These T cell receptor beta chains were read from a single sample in a study of graft-versus-host responses after intestinal transplantation. Profiling relied on immunoSEQ multiplex PCR, and the TCRdb table lists in-frame clones only, not all of them. The table lists 60,000 to 65,000 clones, about nine tenths of them singletons. The sample was ileum tissue, taken approximately 370 days after transplant. The receptor source for this set is a human patient who received an intestinal transplant, so some T cells may come from the graft donor. The CDR3 runs from the conserved cysteine through the conserved F or W. The order of the fields is CDR3 protein, CDR3 DNA, D gene, V gene, clone size, J gene. A D gene is named only where the DNA matches it firmly. Rows give clone size only sometimes, using once, few, many, or a class for an expanded clone.

CDR3aa: CASRRSGGAKNIQYF
CDR3nt: TGTGCCAGCAGGAGAAGCGGGGGGGCCAAAAACATTCAGTACTTC
d_gene: TRBD2
v_gene: TRBV2
abundance: -
j_gene: TRBJ2-4

CDR3aa: CASSLGGEGNQPQHF
CDR3nt: TGTGCCAGCAGCTTAGGAGGGGAGGGCAATCAGCCCCAGCATTTT
d_gene: -
v_gene: TRBV7-3
abundance: -
j_gene: TRBJ1-5

CDR3aa: CASSQSGYADTQYF
CDR3nt: TGTGCCAGCAGCCAAAGCGGTTATGCAGATACGCAGTATTTT
d_gene: -
v_gene: TRBV7-9
abundance: -
j_gene: TRBJ2-3

CDR3aa: CASSRLGQETQYF
CDR3nt: TGCGCCAGCTCCCGACTAGGGCAAGAGACCCAGTACTTC
d_gene: -
v_gene: TRBV5-1
abundance: -
j_gene: TRBJ2-5

CDR3aa: CASSFGTGGSYEQYF
CDR3nt: TGCGCCAGCAGCTTTGGGACAGGGGGCTCCTACGAGCAGTACTTC
d_gene: TRBD1
v_gene: TRBV4-3
abundance: medium-sized
j_gene: TRBJ2-7

CDR3aa: CASSFGDRGYETQYF
CDR3nt: TGCGCCAGCAGCTTTGGGGACAGGGGATATGAGACCCAGTACTTC
d_gene: TRBD1
v_gene: TRBV5-1
abundance: -
j_gene: TRBJ2-5

CDR3aa: CASITSGNEQFF
CDR3nt: TGTGCCAGCATAACTAGCGGGAATGAGCAGTTCTTC
d_gene: TRBD2
v_gene: TRBV6-1
abundance: -
j_gene: TRBJ2-1

CDR3aa: CASSSSDKGYNSPLHF
CDR3nt: TGTGCCAGCAGCTCCTCAGACAAAGGCTATAATTCACCCCTCCACTTT
d_gene: -
v_gene: TRBV7-9
abundance: -
j_gene: TRBJ1-6

CDR3aa: CASSLGGGNTIYF
CDR3nt: TGCGCCAGCAGCCTAGGGGGCGGAAACACCATATATTTT
d_gene: TRBD1
v_gene: TRBV5-1
abundance: -
j_gene: TRBJ1-3

CDR3aa: CASSEIAEAFF
CDR3nt: TGTGCCAGCAGTGAAATCGCTGAAGCTTTCTTT
d_gene: -
v_gene: TRBV6-1
abundance: -
j_gene: TRBJ1-1

CDR3aa: CASSAGTVNQPQHF
CDR3nt: TGTGCCAGCAGCGCCGGGACGGTAAATCAGCCCCAGCATTTT
d_gene: -
v_gene: TRBV11-2
abundance: -
j_gene: TRBJ1-5

CDR3aa: CASSEVLGRINSPLHF
CDR3nt: TGTGCCAGCAGTGAAGTGTTAGGACGGATCAATTCACCCCTCCACTTT
d_gene: -
v_gene: TRBV6-1
abundance: -
j_gene: TRBJ1-6

CDR3aa: CASSQQETQYF
CDR3nt: TGTGCCAGCAGCCAACAAGAGACCCAGTACTTC
d_gene: -
v_gene: TRBV14
abundance: once
j_gene: TRBJ2-5

CDR3aa: CASSQYSGGRTGELFF
CDR3nt: TGTGCCAGCTCACAGTACTCAGGGGGGCGCACCGGGGAGCTGTTTTTT
d_gene: -
v_gene: TRBV18
abundance: -
j_gene: TRBJ2-2

CDR3aa: CASSPFGLYEQYF
CDR3nt: TGTGCCAGCAGCCCCTTCGGGCTCTACGAGCAGTACTTC
d_gene: -
v_gene: TRBV28
abundance: once
j_gene: TRBJ2-7

CDR3aa: CASTLTGAYNEQFF
CDR3nt: TGTGCCAGCACCCTCACCGGGGCCTACAATGAGCAGTTCTTC
d_gene: -
v_gene: TRBV7-3
abundance: -
j_gene: TRBJ2-1

CDR3aa: CASSIRISNQPQHF
CDR3nt: TGTGCCAGCAGTATACGAATTAGCAATCAGCCCCAGCATTTT
d_gene: -
v_gene: TRBV2
abundance: -
j_gene: TRBJ1-5

CDR3aa: CASSSTVSPRDGYTF
CDR3nt: TGTGCCAGCAGTTCGACAGTTTCCCCCCGGGATGGCTACACCTTC
d_gene: -
v_gene: TRBV6-6
abundance: -
j_gene: TRBJ1-2

CDR3aa: CAISEDRGLGYEQYF
CDR3nt: TGTGCCATCAGTGAGGACAGGGGGCTCGGATACGAGCAGTACTTC
d_gene: TRBD1
v_gene: TRBV10-3
abundance: -
j_gene: TRBJ2-7

CDR3aa: CASSFTGTGDQPQHF
CDR3nt: TGTGCCAGCAGTTTTACCGGGACGGGGGATCAGCCCCAGCATTTT
d_gene: -
v_gene: TRBV6-5
abundance: -
j_gene: TRBJ1-5

CDR3aa: CASQWRRAYNEQFF
CDR3nt: TGTGCCAGCCAATGGAGGAGAGCTTACAATGAGCAGTTCTTC
d_gene: -
v_gene: TRBV28
abundance: few
j_gene: TRBJ2-1

CDR3aa: CASSGGLGWVNEQFF
CDR3nt: TGTGCCAGCAGCGGAGGACTAGGATGGGTCAATGAGCAGTTCTTC
d_gene: TRBD2
v_gene: TRBV9
abundance: -
j_gene: TRBJ2-1

CDR3aa: CASSRDDLYGYTF
CDR3nt: TGTGCCAGCAGCCGGGACGACCTCTATGGCTACACCTTC
d_gene: -
v_gene: TRBV11-2
abundance: -
j_gene: TRBJ1-2

CDR3aa: CASSLNGLAALTDTQYF
CDR3nt: TGCGCCAGCAGCCTCAATGGACTAGCGGCCCTCACAGATACGCAGTATTTT
d_gene: TRBD2
v_gene: TRBV4-1
abundance: -
j_gene: TRBJ2-3

CDR3aa: CATSPGTSLHEQYF
CDR3nt: TGTGCCACCAGCCCTGGGACTAGCCTCCACGAGCAGTACTTC
d_gene: TRBD2
v_gene: TRBV15
abundance: -
j_gene: TRBJ2-7

CDR3aa: CASSESLRGLAGFSYEQYF
CDR3nt: TGTGCCAGCAGTGAAAGTCTTAGAGGACTAGCGGGATTCTCCTACGAGCAGTACTTC
d_gene: TRBD2
v_gene: TRBV6-1
abundance: -
j_gene: TRBJ2-7

CDR3aa: CASSERLGTGSGETQYF
CDR3nt: TGTGCCAGCAGTGAAAGGTTGGGGACAGGTTCCGGGGAGACCCAGTACTTC
d_gene: TRBD1
v_gene: TRBV6-1
abundance: -
j_gene: TRBJ2-5

CDR3aa: CASSLGGGTEAFF
CDR3nt: TGTGCCAGCAGCTTAGGGGGCGGCACTGAAGCTTTCTTT
d_gene: TRBD1
v_gene: TRBV5-6
abundance: -
j_gene: TRBJ1-1

CDR3aa: CSVPMGGWGRDNEQFF
CDR3nt: TGCAGCGTTCCGATGGGTGGCTGGGGGCGCGACAATGAGCAGTTCTTC
d_gene: -
v_gene: TRBV29-1
abundance: -
j_gene: TRBJ2-1

CDR3aa: CASNGGGPREQYF
CDR3nt: TGCGCCAGCAATGGTGGAGGCCCCCGCGAGCAGTACTTC
d_gene: -
v_gene: TRBV5-1
abundance: -
j_gene: TRBJ2-7

CDR3aa: CASSLGAPAYGYTF
CDR3nt: TGTGCCAGCAGCTTAGGGGCCCCAGCCTATGGCTACACCTTC
d_gene: -
v_gene: TRBV7-6
abundance: few
j_gene: TRBJ1-2

CDR3aa: CASSLGPSGGAIDTQYF
CDR3nt: TGTGCCAGCAGCTTAGGGCCTAGCGGGGGGGCCATAGATACGCAGTATTTT
d_gene: TRBD2
v_gene: TRBV11-2
abundance: -
j_gene: TRBJ2-3

CDR3aa: CASSFGYTYGYTF
CDR3nt: TGTGCCAGCAGTTTCGGTTATACCTATGGCTACACCTTC
d_gene: -
v_gene: TRBV27
abundance: once
j_gene: TRBJ1-2

CDR3aa: CATSSFSTDTQYF
CDR3nt: TGTGCCACCAGCAGTTTTAGCACAGATACGCAGTATTTT
d_gene: -
v_gene: TRBV15
abundance: few
j_gene: TRBJ2-3

CDR3aa: CASSYSGQGEEKLFF
CDR3nt: TGTGCCAGCAGTTACAGTGGACAGGGCGAGGAAAAACTGTTTTTT
d_gene: TRBD1
v_gene: TRBV6-5
abundance: -
j_gene: TRBJ1-4

CDR3aa: CASSYSGTGDTDTQYF
CDR3nt: TGTGCCAGCAGTTACTCCGGGACAGGGGACACAGATACGCAGTATTTT
d_gene: TRBD1
v_gene: TRBV6-5
abundance: -
j_gene: TRBJ2-3

CDR3aa: CASSYGRGRDGYTF
CDR3nt: TGTGCCAGCAGTTACGGAAGGGGGCGAGATGGCTACACCTTC
d_gene: TRBD1
v_gene: TRBV6-7
abundance: -
j_gene: TRBJ1-2

CDR3aa: CASGPIGGSVTEAFF
CDR3nt: TGCGCCAGCGGACCTATCGGGGGGTCGGTCACTGAAGCTTTCTTT
d_gene: -
v_gene: TRBV5-1
abundance: -
j_gene: TRBJ1-1

CDR3aa: CAWSVGTGNTIYF
CDR3nt: TGTGCCTGGAGTGTAGGGACTGGAAACACCATATATTTT
d_gene: -
v_gene: TRBV30
abundance: -
j_gene: TRBJ1-3

CDR3aa: CASSQDPGGGTSPLHF
CDR3nt: TGCGCCAGCAGCCAAGATCCTGGAGGGGGCACTTCACCCCTCCACTTT
d_gene: TRBD1
v_gene: TRBV4-1
abundance: few
j_gene: TRBJ1-6

CDR3aa: CASSLFGVEAFF
CDR3nt: TGTGCCAGCAGTTTATTTGGCGTTGAAGCTTTCTTT
d_gene: -
v_gene: TRBV28
abundance: -
j_gene: TRBJ1-1

CDR3aa: CAWAGANVLTF
CDR3nt: TGTGCCTGGGCTGGGGCCAACGTCCTGACTTTC
d_gene: -
v_gene: TRBV30
abundance: -
j_gene: TRBJ2-6

CDR3aa: CASSQIVAGEGIEQYF
CDR3nt: TGCGCCAGCAGCCAAATCGTAGCGGGAGAGGGAATCGAGCAGTACTTC
d_gene: TRBD2
v_gene: TRBV4-1
abundance: -
j_gene: TRBJ2-7

CDR3aa: CASSMPGQGYSPLHF
CDR3nt: TGTGCCAGTAGTATGCCGGGACAGGGTTATTCACCCCTCCACTTT
d_gene: TRBD1
v_gene: TRBV19
abundance: -
j_gene: TRBJ1-6

CDR3aa: CASSLSASYEQYF
CDR3nt: TGTGCCAGCAGTTTATCAGCCTCCTACGAGCAGTACTTC
d_gene: -
v_gene: TRBV27
abundance: -
j_gene: TRBJ2-7

CDR3aa: CSVDRAGRTEAFF
CDR3nt: TGCAGCGTCGACAGGGCTGGGAGAACTGAAGCTTTCTTT
d_gene: TRBD1
v_gene: TRBV29-1
abundance: -
j_gene: TRBJ1-1

CDR3aa: CASSIRDSYMNTEAFF
CDR3nt: TGTGCCAGCAGCATTAGGGACTCCTACATGAACACTGAAGCTTTCTTT
d_gene: -
v_gene: TRBV7-2
abundance: -
j_gene: TRBJ1-1

CDR3aa: CASSTLATNEKLFF
CDR3nt: TGTGCCAGCAGCACTCTCGCAACTAATGAAAAACTGTTTTTT
d_gene: -
v_gene: TRBV6-6
abundance: -
j_gene: TRBJ1-4

CDR3aa: CASKTGVGTDTQYF
CDR3nt: TGCGCCAGCAAAACAGGGGTCGGCACAGATACGCAGTATTTT
d_gene: TRBD1
v_gene: TRBV4-1
abundance: -
j_gene: TRBJ2-3

CDR3aa: CASSPRGHEQYF
CDR3nt: TGTGCCAGCTCACCAAGGGGACACGAGCAGTACTTC
d_gene: -
v_gene: TRBV18
abundance: once
j_gene: TRBJ2-7

CDR3aa: CASSPRGGNGETQYF
CDR3nt: TGTGCCAGCAGCCCCCGGGGGGGGAACGGAGAGACCCAGTACTTC
d_gene: TRBD2
v_gene: TRBV2
abundance: -
j_gene: TRBJ2-5

CDR3aa: CASSPNLEQYF
CDR3nt: TGTGCCAGCAGCCCGAACCTCGAGCAGTACTTC
d_gene: -
v_gene: TRBV5-5
abundance: -
j_gene: TRBJ2-7